This T cell receptor beta chain was identified during a study of OX40 agonist ivuxolimab in advanced cancers. Sequencing used immunoSEQ multiplex PCR; TCRdb keeps in-frame clones, though not all of them. The data hold almost 80,000 clones, with around 90% observed a single time. This clonotype was sampled from an adult with an advanced solid tumor such as melanoma, head and neck, liver or kidney cancer. The sequencing here drew on CD4+ or CD8+ T cells sorted from blood, taken in a trial of the OX40 agonist ivuxolimab.

The CDR3 DNA follows: TGCGCCAGCAGCGGACTAGCGGGAGGGGTTGGCACAGATACGCAGTATTTT. Its protein is CASSGLAGGVGTDTQYF. This chain joins TRBV4-3 and TRBJ2-3, with 15 bases matching TRBD2. The V segment lost 5 bases and the J segment 1 base; nucleotides outside the gene matches: 4. The V gene's germline CDR1 is LGHNA and CDR2 YSLEER. The CDR3 spans 17 residues.